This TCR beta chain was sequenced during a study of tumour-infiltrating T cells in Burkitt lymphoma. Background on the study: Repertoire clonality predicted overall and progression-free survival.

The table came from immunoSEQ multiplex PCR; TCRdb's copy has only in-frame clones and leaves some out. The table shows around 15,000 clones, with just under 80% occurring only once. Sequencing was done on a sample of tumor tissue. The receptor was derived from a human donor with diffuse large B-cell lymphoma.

CDR3 sequence reads: CASSLRQGLIYEQYF. In DNA, the CDR3 is TGTGCCAGCAGCCTTAGACAGGGCCTGATCTACGAGCAGTACTTC. The chain employs TRBV5-4 and TRBJ2-7; TRBD1 aligns across 7 bases. Germline assignment: CDR1 SGHNT and CDR2 YYREEE (reference sequence). The CDR3 has 15 residues. The trim removed 4 bases at V and 3 bases at J, leaving 10 bases unmatched. Variable domain in full (rest from reference TRBV5-4 and TRBJ2-7): ETGVTQSPTHLIKTRGQQVTLRCSSQSGHNTVSWYQQALGQGPQFIFQYYREEENGRGNFPPRFSGLQFPNYSSELNVNALELDDSALYLCASSLRQGLIYEQYFGPGTRLTVT.